What follows describes a single TCR beta chain. This sample is drawn from a study of blood T cell repertoires in COVID-19. Across the study: PBMCs, B-cell-depleted T cells, or T cells provided the cDNA or gDNA that made up the material.

Germline CDR1 reads MNHEY; CDR2 reads SVGAGI. The V end lost 0 bases, the J end lost 9 bases, and 9 bases lay between the germline ends. This CDR3 has 13 amino acids. Only in-frame clones appear in the TCRdb table, and some are missing; sequencing was by immunoSEQ multiplex PCR. The sample lists 45,000 to 55,000 clones; 80% to 85% were seen once. Material for sequencing was peripheral blood. V gene TRBV6-5 combines with J gene TRBJ1-5; no reliable D call. This receptor was obtained from a man between 45 and 60 years old with acute or convalescent COVID-19. The CDR3 nucleotides read TGTGCCAGCAGTTACTCTGAGGGTGGGCCCCAGCATTTT. This gives the protein CASSYSEGGPQHF.